The 2 T cell receptor beta chains listed next were all sequenced from one sample in a study of CD8+CD57+ T cells in acquired aplastic anemia. Template material for TCR beta VDJ and CDR3 profiling consisted of genomic DNA. TCRdb redid the calling of the reads with MiXCR, one entry per CDR3 protein. The sample has hundreds of thousands of distinct CDR3 sequences, around 43% seen once. Patients chosen for sequencing had CD8+CD57+ cells that had expanded, as shown by flow cytometry. The sample was sorted CD4+, CD8+, or CD8+CD57+ T cells (not recorded which) from PBMCs. The source of these receptors is a human donor with aplastic anemia.

This clonotype was seen repeatedly, ten times or more. The V and J genes are TRBV7-6 and TRBJ1-1; TRBD1 matches at 8 bases. Germline loops: CDR1 SGHVS, CDR2 FNYEAQ. V shed 5 bases, J shed 1 base, and the junction held 3 bases outside the gene matches. The CDR3 is 14 residues long. The DNA for the CDR3 is TGTGCCAGCAGCGACAGGGGCTGGAACACTGAAGCTTTCTTT. This gives the protein CASSDRGWNTEAFF.

This clonotype was seen ten or more times. The V and J genes are TRBV2 and TRBJ1-5; D not resolved. V lost 3 bases, J lost 4 bases, and 13 bases lay in between. Germline assignment: CDR1 SNHLY and CDR2 FYNNEI. The CDR3 loop spans 15 amino acids. The CDR3 sequence is CASSDLPGKNQPQHF. Written as DNA, the CDR3 is TGTGCCAGCAGTGACTTACCCGGGAAAAATCAGCCCCAGCATTTT.